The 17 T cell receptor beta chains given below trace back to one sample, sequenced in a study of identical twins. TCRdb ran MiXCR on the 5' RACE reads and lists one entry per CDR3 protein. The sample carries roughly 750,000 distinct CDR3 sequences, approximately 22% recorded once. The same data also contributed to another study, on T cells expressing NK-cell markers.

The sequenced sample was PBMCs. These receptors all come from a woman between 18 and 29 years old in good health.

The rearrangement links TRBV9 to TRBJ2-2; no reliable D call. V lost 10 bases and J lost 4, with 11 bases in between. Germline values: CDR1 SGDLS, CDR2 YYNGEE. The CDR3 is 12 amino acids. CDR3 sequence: CASRPSTGELFF. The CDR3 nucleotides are TGTGCCTCACGGCCGTCCACCGGGGAGCTGTTTTTT. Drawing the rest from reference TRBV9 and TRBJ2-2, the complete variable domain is DSGVTQTPKHLITATGQRVTLRCSPRSGDLSVYWYQQSLDQGLQFLIQYYNGEERAKGNILERFSAQQFPDLHSELNLSSLELGDSALYFCASRPSTGELFFGEGSRLTVL.

CDR3 sequence reads: CASSLVGRGYNEQFF. The CDR3 bases are TGTGCCAGCAGTTTAGTCGGGAGAGGGTACAATGAGCAGTTCTTC. This chain uses TRBV12-3 or TRBV12-4 with TRBJ2-1, with D possibly TRBD2 on 6 matching bases. V was clipped by 1 base and J by 4 bases, with 11 bases between them. The CDR3 loop spans 15 amino acids.

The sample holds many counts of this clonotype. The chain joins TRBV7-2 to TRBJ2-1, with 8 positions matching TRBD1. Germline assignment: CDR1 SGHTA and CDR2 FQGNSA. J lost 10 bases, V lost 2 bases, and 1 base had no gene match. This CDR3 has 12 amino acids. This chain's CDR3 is CASSLSGGEQFF. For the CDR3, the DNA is TGTGCCAGCAGCTTATCAGGGGGCGAGCAGTTCTTC.

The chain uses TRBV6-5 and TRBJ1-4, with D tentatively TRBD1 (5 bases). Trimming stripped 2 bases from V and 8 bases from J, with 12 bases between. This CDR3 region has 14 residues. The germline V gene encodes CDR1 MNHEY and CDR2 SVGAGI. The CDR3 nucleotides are TGTGCCAGCAGTTACGAAGGGGCTGGCGAAAAACTGTTTTTT. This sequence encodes CASSYEGAGEKLFF.

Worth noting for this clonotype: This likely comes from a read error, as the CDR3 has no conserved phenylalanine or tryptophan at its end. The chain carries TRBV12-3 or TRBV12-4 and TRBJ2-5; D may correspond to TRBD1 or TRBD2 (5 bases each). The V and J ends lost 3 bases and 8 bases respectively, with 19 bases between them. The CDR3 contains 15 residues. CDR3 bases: TGTGCCAGCAGTTTCCTCACGGGGCCCGGAGGAACCCAGTACCTC. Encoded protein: CASSFLTGPGGTQYL.

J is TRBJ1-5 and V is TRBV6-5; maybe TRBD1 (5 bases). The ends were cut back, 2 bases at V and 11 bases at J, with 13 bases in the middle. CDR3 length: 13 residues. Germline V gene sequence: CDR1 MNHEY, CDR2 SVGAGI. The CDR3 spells CASSYASGRAQHF. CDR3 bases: TGTGCCAGCAGTTACGCCTCAGGGAGAGCCCAGCATTTT.

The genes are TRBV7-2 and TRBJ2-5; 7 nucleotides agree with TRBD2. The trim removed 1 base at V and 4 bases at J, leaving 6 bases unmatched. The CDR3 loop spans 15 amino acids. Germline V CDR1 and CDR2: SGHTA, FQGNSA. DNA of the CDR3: TGTGCCAGCAGCTTAGGCGGGAGTAAGATAGAGACCCAGTACTTC. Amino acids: CASSLGGSKIETQYF.

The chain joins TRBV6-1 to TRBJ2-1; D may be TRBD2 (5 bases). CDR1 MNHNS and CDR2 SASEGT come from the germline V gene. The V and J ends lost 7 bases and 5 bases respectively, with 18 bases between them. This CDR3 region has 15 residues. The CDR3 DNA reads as TGTGCCAGCACCCTTTTCGGGGTAAGCGACAATGAGCAGTTCTTC. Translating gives CASTLFGVSDNEQFF.

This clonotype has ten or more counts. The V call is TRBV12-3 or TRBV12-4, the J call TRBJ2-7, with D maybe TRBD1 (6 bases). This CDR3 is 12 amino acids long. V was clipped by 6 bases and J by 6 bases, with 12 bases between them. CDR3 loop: CASSPGAGEQYF. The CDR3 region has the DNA TGTGCCAGCAGCCCAGGGGCCGGCGAGCAGTACTTC.

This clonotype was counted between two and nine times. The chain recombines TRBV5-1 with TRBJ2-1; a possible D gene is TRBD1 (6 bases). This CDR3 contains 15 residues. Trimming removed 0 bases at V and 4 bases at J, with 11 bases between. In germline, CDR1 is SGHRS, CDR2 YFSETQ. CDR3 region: CASSLEGGLYNEQFF. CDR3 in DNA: TGCGCCAGCAGCTTGGAAGGGGGTCTTTACAATGAGCAGTTCTTC.

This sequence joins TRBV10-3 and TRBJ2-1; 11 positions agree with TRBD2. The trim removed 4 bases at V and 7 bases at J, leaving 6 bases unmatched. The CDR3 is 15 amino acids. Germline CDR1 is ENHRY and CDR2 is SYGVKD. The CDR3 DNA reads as TGTGCCATCAGTGCTGGCCTAGCGGGGGGTAATGAGCAGTTCTTC. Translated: CAISAGLAGGNEQFF.

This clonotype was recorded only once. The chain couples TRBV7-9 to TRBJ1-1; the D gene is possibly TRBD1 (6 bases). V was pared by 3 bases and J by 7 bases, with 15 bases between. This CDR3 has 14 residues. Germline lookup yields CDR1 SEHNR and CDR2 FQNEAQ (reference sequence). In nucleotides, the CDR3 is TGTGCCAGCAGCTTCACAGGGAGCGGGGGTGAAGCTTTCTTT. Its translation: CASSFTGSGGEAFF.

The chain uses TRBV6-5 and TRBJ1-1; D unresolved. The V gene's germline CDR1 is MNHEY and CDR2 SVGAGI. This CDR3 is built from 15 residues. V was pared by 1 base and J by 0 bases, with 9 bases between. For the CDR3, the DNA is TGTGCCAGCAGTTACTTGGCAGCCTTGAACACTGAAGCTTTCTTT. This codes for CASSYLAALNTEAFF.

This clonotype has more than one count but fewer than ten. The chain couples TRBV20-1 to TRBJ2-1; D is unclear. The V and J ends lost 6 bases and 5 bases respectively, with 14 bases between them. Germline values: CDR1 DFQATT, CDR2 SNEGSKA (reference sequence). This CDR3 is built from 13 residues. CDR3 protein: CSATDFPDNEQFF. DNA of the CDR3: TGCAGTGCCACAGACTTCCCGGACAATGAGCAGTTCTTC.

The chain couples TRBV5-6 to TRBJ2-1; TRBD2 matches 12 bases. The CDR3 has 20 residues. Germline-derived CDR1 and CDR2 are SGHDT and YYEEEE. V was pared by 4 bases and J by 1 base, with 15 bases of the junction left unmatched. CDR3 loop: CASSKRTGGLAGLSYNEQFF. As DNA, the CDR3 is TGTGCCAGCAGCAAGAGGACAGGGGGACTAGCGGGTTTATCCTACAATGAGCAGTTCTTC.

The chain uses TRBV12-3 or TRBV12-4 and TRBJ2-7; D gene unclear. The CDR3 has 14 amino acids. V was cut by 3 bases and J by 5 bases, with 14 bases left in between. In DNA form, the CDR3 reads TGTGCCAGCAGTTTCGGACCAAACATGGACGAGCAGTACTTC. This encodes CASSFGPNMDEQYF.

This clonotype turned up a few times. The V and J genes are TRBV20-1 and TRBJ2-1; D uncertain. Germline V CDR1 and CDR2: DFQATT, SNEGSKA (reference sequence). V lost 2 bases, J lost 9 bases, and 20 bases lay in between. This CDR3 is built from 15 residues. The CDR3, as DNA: TGCAGTGCTAGATCCAGCTTACCCTCCTTGGGTGAGCAGTTCTTC. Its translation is CSARSSLPSLGEQFF.